The 24 T cell receptor beta chains reported below all come from one sample, sequenced in a study of PD-1 blockade in classical Hodgkin lymphoma. Profiling relied on immunoSEQ multiplex PCR, and the TCRdb table lists in-frame clones only, not all of them. This sample carries about 99,000 clones, around 81% of them seen once, and the ten largest clones take 15% to 20%. The patients all showed relapse after autologous stem cell transplantation, while their brentuximab vedotin exposure varied. Material: peripheral blood mononuclear cells (PBMCs), obtained before the second cycle of nivolumab. These TCRs come from a human donor with classical Hodgkin lymphoma.

The chain combines TRBV28 with TRBJ2-5; D possibly uses TRBD1 or TRBD2 (6 bases each). The CDR3 covers 15 residues. V was shortened by 2 bases and J by 5 bases, with 15 bases between the two germline ends. From germline, CDR1 is MDHEN and CDR2 SYDVKM. The CDR3 coding sequence is TGTGCCAGCAGTTTACCCGGGGGCGCCGGCGAGACCCAGTACTTC. Its translation: CASSLPGGAGETQYF.

CDR3: CASSIGQGAYGYTF. In DNA, the CDR3 is TGTGCCAGTAGTATTGGTCAGGGCGCCTATGGCTACACCTTC. V gene TRBV19 combines with J gene TRBJ1-2; maybe TRBD1 (5 bases). Germline V gives CDR1 LNHDA, CDR2 SQIVND (reference sequence). With 3 bases removed from V and 4 bases from J, the gap between germline ends came to 12 bases. The CDR3 runs 14 residues.

The CDR3 loop is CASSDVGGTDTQYF. CDR3 bases: TGTGCCAGCAGTGACGTAGGGGGCACAGATACGCAGTATTTT. The chain employs TRBV25-1 and TRBJ2-3, with D possibly TRBD1 on 5 matching bases. The V gene's germline CDR1 is MGHDK and CDR2 SYGVNS. CDR3 length: 14 amino acids. The V and J ends lost 3 bases and 1 base respectively, with 8 bases between them.

The rearrangement joins TRBV18 to TRBJ2-7; D may match TRBD1 or TRBD2 (6 bases each). This CDR3 spans 15 amino acids. The V gene lost 2 bases and the J gene lost 0 bases, with 11 bases spanning the gap. Germline V gene sequence: CDR1 KGHSH, CDR2 LQKENI. As DNA, the CDR3 is TGTGCCAGCTCACCAAGGGGGGACTCCTCCTACGAGCAGTACTTC. Protein sequence: CASSPRGDSSYEQYF.

The V gene is TRBV7-9, the J gene TRBJ2-7; D may be TRBD2 (6 bases). The CDR3 length is 14 residues. Trimming removed 5 bases from V and 4 bases from J, with 15 bases in between. CDR1 is SEHNR, CDR2 FQNEAQ, per germline (reference sequence). The CDR3 sequence is CASSADYIGYEQYF. For the CDR3, the DNA is TGTGCCAGCAGCGCGGACTATATCGGGTACGAGCAGTACTTC.

The V call is TRBV10-3, the J call TRBJ2-6, with D maybe TRBD1 (5 bases). V was clipped by 3 bases and J by 0 bases, with 6 bases between them. Germline V gene lookup returns CDR1 ENHRY and CDR2 SYGVKD. CDR3 size: 15 residues. Here the CDR3 reads CAISEGASGANVLTF. The CDR3 DNA follows: TGTGCCATCAGTGAAGGGGCCTCTGGGGCCAACGTCCTGACTTTC.

V gene TRBV18 combines with J gene TRBJ1-2; 7 bases align to TRBD1. The CDR3 contains 15 residues. V was clipped by 0 bases and J by 2 bases; unmatched bases: 3. In germline, CDR1 is KGHSH, CDR2 LQKENI. CDR3: CASSPPRRGNYGYTF. The CDR3 region has the DNA TGTGCCAGCTCACCACCGCGCAGGGGGAACTATGGCTACACCTTC.

The chain is built from TRBV2 and TRBJ2-2, with D maybe TRBD1 (5 bases). The germline V gene has CDR1 SNHLY and CDR2 FYNNEI. The CDR3 length is 15 residues. V shed 6 bases and J shed 0 bases, with 11 bases lying between them. The CDR3 DNA reads as TGTGCCAGCAGGCGTGACAGCACGAACACCGGGGAGCTGTTTTTT. Its protein is CASRRDSTNTGELFF.

The rearrangement uses TRBV5-1 and TRBJ1-1; weak D call: TRBD1 (5 bases). The CDR3 is 14 amino acids. CDR1 and CDR2 (germline): SGHRS, YFSETQ. The V and J ends lost 4 bases and 1 base respectively, with 11 bases between them. CDR3 protein: CASSVRTGNTEAFF. DNA of the CDR3: TGCGCCAGCAGCGTAAGAACAGGGAACACTGAAGCTTTCTTT.

Remarks on this clone: At one end the junction does not follow the germline gene, possibly because of a read error. The chain couples TRBV6-5 to TRBJ1-1; D is undetermined. The CDR3 spans 12 residues. Germline CDR1 reads MNHEY; CDR2 reads SVGAGI. The CDR3 region has the DNA TGTGCCAGCAGTTACTCAACCCAGGCTCCCGTATTT. Its protein product is CASSYSTQAPVF.

V usage is TRBV6-1 and J usage is TRBJ2-4; the D gene could be TRBD1 or TRBD2 (6 bases each). Trimming removed 0 bases from V and 1 base from J, with 16 bases in between. The V gene's germline CDR1 is MNHNS and CDR2 SASEGT. The CDR3 extends over 18 amino acids. Here the CDR3 reads CASSEALGGLSAKNIQYF. The CDR3 region has the DNA TGTGCCAGCAGTGAAGCGCTGGGGGGCTTGTCGGCCAAAAACATTCAGTACTTC.

This chain links TRBV29-1 with TRBJ2-1, with a tentative D call TRBD2 (5 bases). The length of the CDR3 is 13 residues. The germline V gene encodes CDR1 SQVTM and CDR2 ANQGSEA. V was cut by 0 bases and J by 7 bases, with 10 bases left in between. For the CDR3, the DNA is TGCAGCGTTGAAGAGCGGGCGAGGAATGAGCAGTTCTTC. Translation gives CSVEERARNEQFF.

V and J are TRBV25-1 and TRBJ2-7, with TRBD2 as a possible D gene (5 bases). The CDR3 runs 15 residues. Germline V gene sequence: CDR1 MGHDK, CDR2 SYGVNS. The ends were cut back, 3 bases at V and 2 bases at J, with 14 bases in the middle. In nucleotides, the CDR3 is TGTGCCAGCAGTGATAACGGAGCGGCACCCTACGAGCAGTACTTC. The encoded protein is CASSDNGAAPYEQYF.

The V and J genes are TRBV6-1 and TRBJ2-7, with 10 bases aligning to TRBD2. Germline V gene data show CDR1 as MNHNS and CDR2 as SASEGT. J lost 3 bases, V lost 4 bases, and 9 bases had no gene match. The CDR3 consists of 16 residues. The CDR3 here is CASSAVLAGDLYEQYF. CDR3 sequence (DNA): TGTGCCAGCAGTGCCGTCCTAGCGGGAGACCTCTACGAGCAGTACTTC.

The V and J genes are TRBV29-1 and TRBJ2-1, with D unclear. Germline-derived CDR1 and CDR2 are SQVTM and ANQGSEA. The CDR3 consists of 12 residues. V was cut by 5 bases and J by 5 bases, with 10 bases left in between. The CDR3 protein is CSVLADNNEQFF. The DNA for the CDR3 is TGCAGCGTTCTGGCAGATAACAATGAGCAGTTCTTC.

This chain links TRBV12-5 with TRBJ2-5, with TRBD1 as a possible D gene (6 bases). The CDR3 is made up of 13 amino acids. From germline, CDR1 is LGHNT and CDR2 FRNRAP. V was shortened by 5 bases and J by 3 bases, with 10 bases between the two germline ends. CDR3 nucleotide sequence: TGTGCTAGTGGTCCGGGACATAAAGAGACCCAGTACTTC. Encoded protein: CASGPGHKETQYF. Combining the CDR3 with reference TRBV12-5 and TRBJ2-5 gives the whole variable domain DARVTQTPRHKVTEMGQEVTMRCQPILGHNTVFWYRQTMMQGLELLAYFRNRAPLDDSGMPKDRFSAEMPDATLATLKIQPSEPRDSAVYFCASGPGHKETQYFGPGTRLLVL.

The chain recombines TRBV19 with TRBJ1-5; D gene unclear. The CDR3 runs to 16 residues. CDR1 LNHDA and CDR2 SQIVND come from the germline V gene (reference sequence). The V end was cut by 5 bases, the J end by 1 base, with 15 bases between. The CDR3 is CASSPVHGGSNQPQHF. In DNA form, the CDR3 reads TGTGCCAGTAGTCCTGTCCATGGAGGAAGCAATCAGCCCCAGCATTTT.

The chain has TRBV11-2 and TRBJ2-2; TRBD1 or TRBD2 may be the D gene (5 bases each). The CDR3 contains 16 residues. Trimming removed 8 bases at V and 0 bases at J, with 16 bases between. Per germline, CDR1 SGHAT and CDR2 FQNNGV. CDR3 in amino acids: CASQLGTFANTGELFF. In DNA, the CDR3 is TGTGCCAGCCAACTAGGGACGTTCGCGAACACCGGGGAGCTGTTTTTT.

This clone has only a few counts. Possible read error: a much larger clone is one base away. This rearrangement joins TRBV28 to TRBJ2-7; the D is unclear. This CDR3 has 11 residues. V was trimmed by 6 bases and J by 3 bases, leaving 6 bases between them. In germline, CDR1 is MDHEN, CDR2 SYDVKM. CDR3 bases: TGTGCCAGCAGGGATCGCTACGAGCAGTACTTC. It is translated as CASRDRYEQYF. Complete variable domain (other parts from reference TRBV28 and TRBJ2-7): DVKVTQSSRYLVKRTGEKVFLECVQDMDHENMFWYRQDPGLGLRLIYFSYDVKMKEKGDIPEGYSVSREKKERFSLILESASTNQTSMYLCASRDRYEQYFGPGTRLTVT.

The chain joins TRBV6-5 to TRBJ1-1; 7 bases align to TRBD1. The V gene's germline CDR1 is MNHEY and CDR2 SVGAGI. V lost 4 bases to trimming and J lost 11 bases; unmatched junction nucleotides: 16. This CDR3 spans 15 amino acids. The CDR3 DNA sequence: TGTGCCAGCAGTTCGCTCCTCCGGGACAGCCGTCTTGCTTTCTTT. Its translation: CASSSLLRDSRLAFF.

This clone was picked up a small number of times. The rearrangement joins TRBV4-2 to TRBJ2-4; 8 bases fit TRBD2. V shed 0 bases and J 0 bases; nucleotides not matched to a gene: 13. CDR3 length equals 20 residues. Germline values: CDR1 LGHNA, CDR2 YNFKEQ. CDR3 amino acids: CASSQDQARLAGLAKNIQYF. The CDR3, as DNA: TGTGCCAGCAGCCAAGATCAGGCCCGCCTAGCGGGTCTAGCCAAAAACATTCAGTACTTC.

The V gene is TRBV9, the J gene TRBJ2-2; perhaps TRBD1 as D (5 bases). This CDR3 has 15 residues. Germline V gives CDR1 SGDLS, CDR2 YYNGEE. Trimming took 0 bases from V and 6 from J, leaving 12 bases between them. The CDR3, as DNA: TGTGCCAGCAGCGTAGGAGTAGGGGCGGCCGGGGAGCTGTTTTTT. It is translated as CASSVGVGAAGELFF.

J is TRBJ2-5 and V is TRBV6-6, with D perhaps matching TRBD2 (5 bases). This CDR3 contains 12 residues. Trimming took 6 bases from V and 5 from J, leaving 10 bases between them. Germline V gene data show CDR1 as MNHNY and CDR2 as SVGAGI (reference sequence). In DNA, the CDR3 is TGTGCCAGCAGAACTAGTGGGGAGACCCAGTACTTC. Translating gives CASRTSGETQYF.

The rearrangement uses TRBV11-3 and TRBJ2-5; D might be TRBD1 or TRBD2, each matching 6 bases. The ends were cut back, 5 bases at V and 4 bases at J, with 20 bases in the middle. The length of the CDR3 is 16 residues. The germline V gene has CDR1 SGHNT and CDR2 YENEEA. CDR3 nucleotides: TGTGCCAGCAGCCCCGAGGGGGGCAGGGAGACAGAGACCCAGTACTTC. Protein sequence: CASSPEGGRETETQYF.